One and the same sample provided the 5 T cell receptor beta chains below, sequenced in a study of HIV-infected patients and healthy controls. Each CDR3 protein is one row after TCRdb ran MiXCR on the 5' RACE reads. This table holds 19,000 or so distinct CDR3 sequences, 15% to 20% found once. Sample: CD8+ T cells from blood. The receptors were gathered from a human donor in good health.

This clonotype was recorded many times. The J gene is TRBJ2-5, the V gene TRBV10-2; 10 bases are a match to TRBD2. Germline V gene lookup returns CDR1 WSHSY and CDR2 SAAADI. Trimming removed 3 bases from V and 7 bases from J; junction bases left unmatched: 8. The CDR3 sequence is 15 residues long. The CDR3 coding sequence is TGCGCCAGCAGTGATTGGACTAGCGGTGATTTGACCCAGTACTTC. This encodes CASSDWTSGDLTQYF.

The rearrangement uses TRBV6-6 and TRBJ1-1; tentatively, D is TRBD1 (5 bases). From germline, CDR1 is MNHNY and CDR2 SVGAGI (reference sequence). V was trimmed by 8 bases and J by 5 bases, leaving 12 bases between them. The CDR3 covers 12 residues. In nucleotides, the CDR3 is TGTGCCAGCGGGGCCAGAACTACTGAAGCTTTCTTT. Translating gives CASGARTTEAFF.

This clonotype was detected a few times. V gene TRBV5-6 combines with J gene TRBJ2-1; 9 bases line up with TRBD2. Losses at the gene ends were 4 bases for V and 10 bases for J; bases not matched to a gene: 9. CDR1 SGHDT and CDR2 YYEEEE come from the germline V gene. The CDR3 is made up of 14 amino acids. CDR3 nucleotide sequence: TGTGCCAGCAGCCGGCCGACTAGCGGAGCCGAGCAGTTCTTC. Its protein product is CASSRPTSGAEQFF.

The chain employs TRBV19 and TRBJ1-2; D not resolved. The germline V gene encodes CDR1 LNHDA and CDR2 SQIVND (reference sequence). The CDR3 has 15 residues. The V end lost 0 bases, the J end lost 4 bases, and 12 bases lay between the germline ends. Written as DNA, the CDR3 is TGTGCCAGTAGTATAGATACTCCGGCCTTCTATGGCTACACCTTC. Protein: CASSIDTPAFYGYTF.

This clonotype was seen a handful of times. The chain carries TRBV6-5 and TRBJ1-2; 10 bases are shared with TRBD1. Trimming at V came to 6 bases and at J to 2 bases, leaving 3 bases not matched to a gene. CDR3 length: 14 amino acids. Germline CDR1 and CDR2: MNHEY and SVGAGI. The DNA for the CDR3 is TGTGCCAGCAGCCAGACAGGGGGCAACTATGGCTACACCTTC. It translates to CASSQTGGNYGYTF.